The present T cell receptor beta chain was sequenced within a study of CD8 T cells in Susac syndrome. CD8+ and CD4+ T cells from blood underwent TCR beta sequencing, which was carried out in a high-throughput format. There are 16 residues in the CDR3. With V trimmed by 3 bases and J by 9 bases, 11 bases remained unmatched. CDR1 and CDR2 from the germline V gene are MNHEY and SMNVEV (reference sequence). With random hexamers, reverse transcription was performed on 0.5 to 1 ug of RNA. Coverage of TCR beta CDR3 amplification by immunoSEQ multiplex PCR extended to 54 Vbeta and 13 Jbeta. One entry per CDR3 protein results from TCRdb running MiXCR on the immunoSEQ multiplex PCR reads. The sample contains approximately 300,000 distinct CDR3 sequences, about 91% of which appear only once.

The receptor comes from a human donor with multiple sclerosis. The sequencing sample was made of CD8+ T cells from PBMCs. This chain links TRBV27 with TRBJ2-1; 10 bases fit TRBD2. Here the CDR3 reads CASSLSLAGAGGEQFF. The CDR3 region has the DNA TGTGCCAGCAGTTTGTCCCTAGCGGGAGCAGGAGGTGAGCAGTTCTTC.